The text below deals with one TCR beta chain. The sample is drawn from a study of blood T cell repertoires in COVID-19. Overall study: COVID-19 samples from acute and convalescent phases originated in the United States, Italy and Spain. In each case, the material was cDNA or gDNA derived from T cells, B-cell-depleted T cells, or PBMCs.

As handled by the study authors: Amplification from reference gene primers served as the basis for estimated nucleated cell counts. Clones were read by immunoSEQ multiplex PCR, and TCRdb kept only the in-frame ones, dropping some. V, J and clone size are taken as reported in that table, and D and trimming were inferred from the DNA itself. This sample carries around 160,000 clones, approximately 90% of them seen once, and the ten largest clones take roughly 2.1%. This clonotype was sampled from a young man with acute or convalescent COVID-19. What was sequenced was peripheral blood.

The CDR3 DNA follows: TGTGCCAGCTCACCACGGACAGGGGTGAACACTGAAGCTTTCTTT. Its protein is CASSPRTGVNTEAFF. V is TRBV18 and J is TRBJ1-1; 9 nucleotides line up with TRBD1. Germline V CDR1 and CDR2: KGHSH, LQKENI. J gave up 0 bases and V 1 base, and 0 bases lay outside the gene matches. The CDR3 is 15 residues long. Together with reference TRBV18 and TRBJ1-1, the CDR3 gives the full variable domain: NAGVMQNPRHLVRRRGQEARLRCSPMKGHSHVYWYRQLPEEGLKFMVYLQKENIIDESGMPKERFSAEFPKEGPSILRIQQVVRGDSAAYFCASSPRTGVNTEAFFGQGTRLTVV.